This T cell receptor beta chain was obtained from a study of blood T cell repertoires in COVID-19. Study background: The samples span acute and convalescent COVID-19 from the United States, Italy and Spain. PBMCs, B-cell-depleted T cells, or T cells provided the cDNA or gDNA that made up the material.

Per germline, CDR1 KGHDR and CDR2 SFDVKD. This CDR3 has 14 amino acids. The ends were cut back, 5 bases at V and 5 bases at J, with 9 bases in the middle. TCRdb's table, derived via immunoSEQ multiplex PCR, lists solely in-frame clones and lacks some. The sample yields fewer than 150,000 clones, 55% to 75% seen once. The TCR sequence derives from a human donor with acute or convalescent COVID-19. The donor label of this sample is uncertain. The V call is TRBV24-1, the J call TRBJ1-6; D call uncertain. The specimen sequenced was peripheral blood. CDR3 in DNA: TGTGCCACCAGTGGGACTGGGAATAATTCACCCCTCCACTTT. This sequence encodes CATSGTGNNSPLHF.